This is a list of T cell receptor beta chains from one sample in a study of identical twins. TCRdb fed the 5' RACE reads into MiXCR, producing one record per CDR3 protein. Seen here are around 1.7 million distinct CDR3 sequences, about 30% observed once, and the top ten hold more than 0.25%. The sequencing sample was made of cord blood. These receptors originate from a newborn girl in good health. Both conserved end residues are trimmed from each CDR3. Fields, in order: V gene, clone size, CDR3 protein. For some rows the clone size is stated as once, few or many, or as a class when expanded; others skip it.

v_call: TRBV7-9
clone_size: NA
cdr3_aa: ASSFEGIQPQH

v_call: TRBV7-9
clone_size: few
cdr3_aa: ASSGQNEQF

v_call: TRBV24-1
clone_size: few
cdr3_aa: ATGGSSYNEQF

v_call: TRBV12-3/TRBV12-4
clone_size: NA
cdr3_aa: ASSPGRRELF

v_call: TRBV7-9
clone_size: NA
cdr3_aa: ASSLGKGRGTEAF

v_call: TRBV12-1
clone_size: NA
cdr3_aa: ASSFRLSGEQF

v_call: TRBV2
clone_size: NA
cdr3_aa: AILSPASASYEQY

v_call: TRBV7-7
clone_size: NA
cdr3_aa: ASSPTGTTGMEQF

v_call: TRBV20-1
clone_size: NA
cdr3_aa: SAPTSGRPTDTQY

v_call: TRBV27
clone_size: few
cdr3_aa: ASSRAGPYEQY

v_call: TRBV9
clone_size: few
cdr3_aa: ASSVFPGLETQY

v_call: TRBV3-1
clone_size: many
cdr3_aa: ASSLAGPLTDTQY

v_call: TRBV5-1
clone_size: few
cdr3_aa: ASSLALRENYGYT

v_call: TRBV9
clone_size: NA
cdr3_aa: ASSVALAYNEQF

v_call: TRBV12-3/TRBV12-4
clone_size: few
cdr3_aa: ASSMGQGSYEQY

v_call: TRBV4-1
clone_size: once
cdr3_aa: ASSLGLAGGPDPQY

v_call: TRBV28
clone_size: few
cdr3_aa: ASSLSGTGKRAEAF

v_call: TRBV7-9
clone_size: few
cdr3_aa: ASSLYRGSADTQY

v_call: TRBV2
clone_size: few
cdr3_aa: ASSEQSTDTQY

v_call: TRBV7-8
clone_size: once
cdr3_aa: ASSLRGVANTGELF

v_call: TRBV11-2
clone_size: NA
cdr3_aa: ASSIPFRGGSADTQY

v_call: TRBV5-1
clone_size: few
cdr3_aa: ASSETPRQTNEKLF

v_call: TRBV19
clone_size: few
cdr3_aa: ASSVRGPNVANIQY

v_call: TRBV9
clone_size: NA
cdr3_aa: ASSVGGLAGVTDTQY

v_call: TRBV12-3/TRBV12-4
clone_size: NA
cdr3_aa: ASTQSRRLAGGRGKETQY

v_call: TRBV5-1
clone_size: few
cdr3_aa: ASSFAGQPTDTQY

v_call: TRBV6-6
clone_size: few
cdr3_aa: ASLGGTSYSNQPQH

v_call: TRBV6-6
clone_size: NA
cdr3_aa: ATTTGVNTGELF

v_call: TRBV13
clone_size: NA
cdr3_aa: ASSPRGISYNEQY

v_call: TRBV2
clone_size: NA
cdr3_aa: ASSESGTSGVGSYNEQF

v_call: TRBV29-1
clone_size: NA
cdr3_aa: SVDPSGSYNEQF

v_call: TRBV4-1
clone_size: NA
cdr3_aa: ASSQDAPWTGGYGYT

v_call: TRBV20-1
clone_size: NA
cdr3_aa: SAGEPFSSGYEQY

v_call: TRBV27
clone_size: NA
cdr3_aa: ASSLSIGTTEAF

v_call: TRBV2
clone_size: few
cdr3_aa: ASSEDGLINSPLH

v_call: TRBV7-2
clone_size: NA
cdr3_aa: AGSRHGTQETQY

v_call: TRBV28
clone_size: few
cdr3_aa: ASSLPSLAKNIQY

v_call: TRBV4-1
clone_size: NA
cdr3_aa: ASSQEWHQYNEQY

v_call: TRBV12-3/TRBV12-4
clone_size: NA
cdr3_aa: ASSERTSGSGNEQY

v_call: TRBV5-1
clone_size: many
cdr3_aa: ASRVQVNSYEQY

v_call: TRBV5-1
clone_size: NA
cdr3_aa: ASSFLTRQETQY